The 32 T cell receptor beta chains below come from one sample, sequenced in a study of blood T cell repertoires in COVID-19. Produced via immunoSEQ multiplex PCR; TCRdb's table is partial and in-frame only. The sample holds 250,000 to 300,000 clones, about 90% seen once. The sequencing sample was made of peripheral blood. These receptors were collected from a woman in her twenties or thirties with COVID-19, enrolled during active disease.

The chain recombines TRBV14 with TRBJ2-7, with 7 bases lining up with TRBD2. The germline V gene has CDR1 SGHDN and CDR2 FVKESK. With V trimmed by 4 bases and J by 5 bases, 8 bases remained unmatched. The CDR3 sequence is 14 residues long. CDR3 region: CASSRGGSSHEQYF. The DNA of the CDR3 is TGTGCCAGCAGCCGGGGGGGTAGCAGCCACGAGCAGTACTTC. The full variable domain, its missing parts supplied by reference TRBV14 and TRBJ2-7, is EAGVTQFPSHSVIEKGQTVTLRCDPISGHDNLYWYRRVMGKEIKFLLHFVKESKQDESGMPNNRFLAERTGGTYSTLKVQPAELEDSGVYFCASSRGGSSHEQYFGPGTRLTVT.

This chain joins TRBV27 and TRBJ2-7; 7 positions match TRBD2. This CDR3 has 13 amino acids. V was pared by 5 bases and J by 3 bases, with 4 bases of the junction left unmatched. Looked up from germline, CDR1 is MNHEY and CDR2 is SMNVEV (reference sequence). The chain's CDR3 is CASSMGGGYEQYF. The CDR3, as DNA: TGTGCCAGCAGTATGGGGGGGGGCTACGAGCAGTACTTC.

The chain combines TRBV4-1 with TRBJ1-1, with 7 bases fitting TRBD1. The J segment lost 0 bases and the V segment lost 5 bases, leaving 3 bases of the junction unmatched. The CDR3 is 14 residues long. The germline gives CDR1 MGHRA, CDR2 YSYEKL. The CDR3 region is CASSRGQVNTEAFF. CDR3 sequence (DNA): TGCGCCAGCAGCAGAGGACAGGTGAACACTGAAGCTTTCTTT.

This chain connects TRBV28 to TRBJ2-7; 10 nucleotides line up with TRBD1. Losses at the gene ends were 3 bases for V and 3 bases for J; bases not matched to a gene: 8. CDR3 size: 16 residues. The germline CDR1 and CDR2 sequences are MDHEN and SYDVKM. The chain's CDR3 is CASSFSGQGGFYEQYF. The CDR3 region has the DNA TGTGCCAGCAGTTTTTCCGGACAGGGGGGATTCTACGAGCAGTACTTC.

The rearrangement joins TRBV28 to TRBJ2-5; the D is unclear. This CDR3 comprises 13 residues. Per the germline V gene, CDR1 is MDHEN and CDR2 is SYDVKM. V gave up 5 bases and J gave up 0 bases, with 7 bases separating them. CDR3 sequence reads: CASSARYQETQYF. The CDR3 DNA reads as TGTGCCAGCAGTGCGAGGTACCAAGAGACCCAGTACTTC. Filled out from reference TRBV28 and TRBJ2-5, the complete variable domain reads DVKVTQSSRYLVKRTGEKVFLECVQDMDHENMFWYRQDPGLGLRLIYFSYDVKMKEKGDIPEGYSVSREKKERFSLILESASTNQTSMYLCASSARYQETQYFGPGTRLLVL.

J is TRBJ2-7 and V is TRBV5-4; D uncertain. Trimming cost V 0 bases and J 5 bases, with 15 bases left between them. The germline V gene encodes CDR1 SGHNT and CDR2 YYREEE (reference sequence). CDR3 size: 15 residues. In nucleotides, the CDR3 is TGTGCCAGCAGCTTGGAAGGCAGGTCTCCGGACGAGCAGTACTTC. It is translated as CASSLEGRSPDEQYF. The variable domain in full, with the rest retrieved from reference TRBV5-4 and TRBJ2-7, is ETGVTQSPTHLIKTRGQQVTLRCSSQSGHNTVSWYQQALGQGPQFIFQYYREEENGRGNFPPRFSGLQFPNYSSELNVNALELDDSALYLCASSLEGRSPDEQYFGPGTRLTVT.

This clone showed up just once. The rearrangement links TRBV7-9 to TRBJ2-3; 12 bases agree with TRBD2. The CDR3 is made up of 17 amino acids. Looked up from germline, CDR1 is SEHNR and CDR2 is FQNEAQ (reference sequence). V lost 8 bases, J lost 6 bases, and 15 bases stayed unmatched. CDR3 bases: TGTGCCAGCCCACCGATCGGACTAGCGGGAAGTTATGATACGCAGTATTTT. This codes for CASPPIGLAGSYDTQYF.

In nucleotides, the CDR3 is TGTGCCAGCAGGCTCACTAGCAATGAGCAGTTCTTC. Its translation is CASRLTSNEQFF. The J gene is TRBJ2-1, the V gene TRBV12-3 or TRBV12-4; possibly TRBD2 for D (5 bases). The CDR3 consists of 12 residues. V was cut by 6 bases and J by 6 bases, with 9 bases left in between.

The gene calls are TRBV11-2 and TRBJ1-1; D is possibly TRBD1 (6 bases). The CDR3 totals 16 residues. V was shortened by 4 bases and J by 1 base, with 16 bases between the two germline ends. Germline CDR1 SGHAT, CDR2 FQNNGV. The CDR3 DNA sequence: TGTGCCAGCAGCTCAACCAGGGGTGTGGGGAACACTGAAGCTTTCTTT. This translates into CASSSTRGVGNTEAFF.

This chain joins TRBV11-2 and TRBJ2-5; a weak D match, TRBD2 (5 bases). Trimming took off 1 base at V and 2 bases at J, with 11 bases between the two ends. Germline assignment: CDR1 SGHAT and CDR2 FQNNGV. The CDR3 consists of 15 residues. The CDR3 loop reads CASSLGPTGQETQYF. In DNA, the CDR3 is TGTGCCAGCAGCTTAGGTCCCACGGGGCAAGAGACCCAGTACTTC.

This clone turned up a few times. The chain links TRBV6-5 to TRBJ2-3; 9 nucleotides align to TRBD1. The CDR3 contains 15 residues. The germline V gene has CDR1 MNHEY and CDR2 SVGAGI. The trim removed 6 bases at V and 4 bases at J, leaving 8 bases unmatched. The CDR3 DNA reads TGTGCCAGCAGAGAGGACAGGGGACGATCAGATACGCAGTATTTT. It specifies CASREDRGRSDTQYF.

This chain connects TRBV9 to TRBJ2-3; 7 bases map to TRBD1. The CDR3 is made up of 15 amino acids. The germline V gene encodes CDR1 SGDLS and CDR2 YYNGEE. With V trimmed by 3 bases and J by 3 bases, 7 bases remained unmatched. The CDR3 is CASSATGIGTDTQYF. The DNA of the CDR3 is TGTGCCAGCAGCGCGACAGGGATCGGGACAGATACGCAGTATTTT.

With respect to this clone: This same CDR3 is encoded by further DNA sequences in the sample. The chain uses TRBV5-1 and TRBJ1-1; 8 nucleotides align to TRBD1. Per the germline V gene, CDR1 is SGHRS and CDR2 is YFSETQ. V lost 2 bases, J lost 1 base, and 1 base stayed unmatched. CDR3 length equals 14 residues. The CDR3 DNA is TGCGCCAGCAGCTTAGGGACAGGGAACACTGAAGCTTTCTTT. This encodes CASSLGTGNTEAFF.

This clone appeared a single time. The chain joins TRBV5-1 to TRBJ2-1, with 11 bases aligning to TRBD2. The CDR3 spans 16 residues. Germline V gene sequence: CDR1 SGHRS, CDR2 YFSETQ. The junction had 4 bases not matched to a gene; V was cut back by 4 bases and J by 1 base. The CDR3 coding sequence is TGCGCCAGCAGCCCGGGACTAGCGGTTTCCTACAATGAGCAGTTCTTC. Encoded protein: CASSPGLAVSYNEQFF.

The CDR3 sequence is CAWSRTGATDTQYF. The CDR3 region has the DNA TGTGCCTGGAGTCGGACAGGGGCCACAGATACGCAGTATTTT. The chain combines TRBV30 with TRBJ2-3; 9 bases line up with TRBD1. V dropped 2 bases and J dropped 2; count of bases not matched to a gene: 2. This CDR3 is 14 amino acids long. The germline V gene encodes CDR1 GTSNPN and CDR2 SVGIG (reference sequence).

This chain links TRBV30 with TRBJ1-1; 7 nucleotides agree with TRBD1. The length of the CDR3 is 13 residues. The germline V gene encodes CDR1 GTSNPN and CDR2 SVGIG (reference sequence). Trimming cost V 4 bases and J 2 bases; bases outside gene matches: 4. The CDR3 coding sequence is TGTGCCTGGAAAACAGGGGTTAACACTGAAGCTTTCTTT. Its protein is CAWKTGVNTEAFF.

The CDR3 DNA is TGTGCCAGCCGGAGGGGTTCCGAGCAGTACTTC. Its translation is CASRRGSEQYF. The rearrangement joins TRBV12-3 or TRBV12-4 to TRBJ2-7, with a tentative D call TRBD2 (6 bases). V lost 8 bases and J 6 bases, leaving 11 bases between the germline ends. The CDR3 consists of 11 residues.

This chain joins TRBV11-2 and TRBJ2-5; 9 positions agree with TRBD2. V lost 3 bases to trimming and J lost 1 base; unmatched junction nucleotides: 12. The CDR3 is 18 amino acids. Germline CDR1 reads SGHAT; CDR2 reads FQNNGV. The DNA of the CDR3 is TGTGCCAGCAGCTTCGGGAGAGCGGGAGGAATGTCCCAAGAGACCCAGTACTTC. It translates to CASSFGRAGGMSQETQYF. Filled out from reference TRBV11-2 and TRBJ2-5, the complete variable domain reads EAGVAQSPRYKIIEKRQSVAFWCNPISGHATLYWYQQILGQGPKLLIQFQNNGVVDDSQLPKDRFSAERLKGVDSTLKIQPAKLEDSAVYLCASSFGRAGGMSQETQYFGPGTRLLVL.

The chain employs TRBV27 and TRBJ1-6; 8 nucleotides line up with TRBD1. The junction had 7 bases not matched to a gene; V was cut back by 3 bases and J by 0 bases. There are 18 residues in the CDR3. CDR1 MNHEY and CDR2 SMNVEV come from the germline V gene (reference sequence). CDR3 in amino acids: CASSLKQGGSSYNSPLHF. CDR3 DNA sequence: TGTGCCAGCAGTTTGAAACAGGGGGGAAGCTCCTATAATTCACCCCTCCACTTT.

This chain uses TRBV11-2 with TRBJ2-7, with 8 bases aligning to TRBD2. Trimming at V came to 5 bases and at J to 7 bases, leaving 7 bases not matched to a gene. CDR3 size: 13 residues. Germline V gives CDR1 SGHAT, CDR2 FQNNGV. CDR3 sequence: CASSRGTSQEQYF. CDR3 DNA: TGTGCCAGCAGCCGTGGGACTAGTCAGGAGCAGTACTTC.

The gene calls are TRBV28 and TRBJ2-7, with D perhaps TRBD2 (6 bases). The CDR3 is 15 residues long. Trimming left V 4 bases short and J 0 bases short, with 13 bases between. The germline V gene encodes CDR1 MDHEN and CDR2 SYDVKM. CDR3 nucleotides: TGTGCCAGCAGTTCATACGGAGGGAGCTCCTACGAGCAGTACTTC. It yields the protein CASSSYGGSSYEQYF.

This chain connects TRBV5-1 to TRBJ1-1; the D is unclear. Trimming shortened V by 4 bases and J by 1 base, and 14 bases separated the two germline ends. The CDR3 has 15 residues. Germline V gene data show CDR1 as SGHRS and CDR2 as YFSETQ. The chain's CDR3 is CASSLGGRQNTEAFF. The CDR3 DNA follows: TGCGCCAGCAGCCTCGGAGGACGGCAGAACACTGAAGCTTTCTTT.

The gene calls are TRBV6-2 or TRBV6-3 and TRBJ2-1; 11 bases are a match to TRBD2. The CDR3 spans 16 residues. V gave up 0 bases and J gave up 7 bases; unmatched junction bases: 5. Germline V lookup: CDR1 MNHEY, CDR2 SVGEGT. CDR3 DNA sequence: TGTGCCAGCAGTTACTCGATTAGCGGGAGGGCGAATGAGCAGTTCTTC. Translating gives CASSYSISGRANEQFF.

The J gene is TRBJ1-4, the V gene TRBV28; 8 bases are shared with TRBD1. Trimming cost V 0 bases and J 12 bases; bases outside gene matches: 9. The CDR3 length is 15 residues. Looked up from germline, CDR1 is MDHEN and CDR2 is SYDVKM. The CDR3 nucleotides are TGTGCCAGCAGTTTATGGGGGACAGGTGCAGAGGAACTGTTTTTT. Its protein is CASSLWGTGAEELFF.

This clone was observed a single time. The V gene is TRBV21-1, the J gene TRBJ2-3; the table names TRBD1, a call not compared with the DNA. TRBV21-1 is a documented pseudogene. This CDR3 has 22 amino acids. The CDR3 DNA sequence: TGTGCCAGCAGCATGGTGGTCGACCCCGAAACCGGACAGTTTCATAGCACAGATACGCAGTATTTT. Translation gives CASSMVVDPETGQFHSTDTQYF.

This chain uses TRBV5-1 with TRBJ1-1; D unresolved. The CDR3 is made up of 15 amino acids. With 1 base removed from V and 0 bases from J, the gap between germline ends came to 10 bases. The germline V gene encodes CDR1 SGHRS and CDR2 YFSETQ. The CDR3 nucleotides read TGCGCCAGCAGCTTGCAGGTTCGCATGAACACTGAAGCTTTCTTT. Its protein is CASSLQVRMNTEAFF.

The J gene is TRBJ1-1, the V gene TRBV2; a possible D gene is TRBD1 (6 bases). Deletions cut 4 bases from V and 6 bases from J, with 18 bases between. In germline, CDR1 is SNHLY, CDR2 FYNNEI. The CDR3 sequence is 15 residues long. In DNA form, the CDR3 reads TGTGCCAGCAGTGTAAGGGACACCGGGGCCCCTGAAGCTTTCTTT. It is translated as CASSVRDTGAPEAFF.

The chain uses TRBV5-1 and TRBJ2-3; maybe TRBD1 (6 bases). The CDR3 loop spans 15 amino acids. Looked up from germline, CDR1 is SGHRS and CDR2 is YFSETQ. Trimming took off 1 base at V and 1 base at J, with 10 bases between the two ends. The CDR3 nucleotides read TGCGCCAGCAGCTTGTGGACAGCCCGCACAGATACGCAGTATTTT. Translating gives CASSLWTARTDTQYF.

V is TRBV14 and J is TRBJ1-3; D remains ambiguous. The germline V gene has CDR1 SGHDN and CDR2 FVKESK. With 4 bases removed from V and 2 bases from J, the gap between germline ends came to 12 bases. CDR3 size: 15 residues. This CDR3 is CASSRADLTGNTIYF. The CDR3 DNA sequence: TGTGCCAGCAGCCGCGCCGACTTAACTGGAAACACCATATATTTT. The full variable domain, in which reference TRBV14 and TRBJ1-3 provide the parts outside the CDR3, is EAGVTQFPSHSVIEKGQTVTLRCDPISGHDNLYWYRRVMGKEIKFLLHFVKESKQDESGMPNNRFLAERTGGTYSTLKVQPAELEDSGVYFCASSRADLTGNTIYFGEGSWLTVV.

The CDR3 is CASSYAAGQAYEQYF. The DNA for the CDR3 is TGTGCCAGCAGCTACGCGGCGGGGCAGGCGTACGAGCAGTACTTC. The chain carries TRBV7-2 and TRBJ2-7, with D possibly being TRBD2 (6 bases). Trimming stripped 4 bases from V and 4 bases from J, with 17 bases between. The CDR3 runs 15 residues. CDR1 and CDR2 (germline): SGHTA, FQGNSA.

J is TRBJ2-7 and V is TRBV6-5; 8 bases map to TRBD2. CDR1 is MNHEY, CDR2 SVGAGI, per germline. Losses at the gene ends were 0 bases for V and 4 bases for J; bases not matched to a gene: 5. This CDR3 has 15 residues. CDR3 DNA: TGTGCCAGCAGTTACTCGGGACGGGAGGGTTACGAGCAGTACTTC. Translated, it gives CASSYSGREGYEQYF.

The V and J genes are TRBV28 and TRBJ1-2; weak D call: TRBD1 (5 bases). The V gene lost 3 bases and the J gene lost 5 bases, with 10 bases spanning the gap. The CDR3 spans 13 residues. Germline V gene data show CDR1 as MDHEN and CDR2 as SYDVKM. The CDR3 sequence: CASSLDIGYGYTF. CDR3 in DNA: TGTGCCAGCAGTTTGGACATAGGGTATGGCTACACCTTC.